The 31 T cell receptor beta chains presented below share a single source sample, sequenced in a study of cytomegalovirus exposure and HLA in healthy donors. The PCR was carried out with 60 Vbeta primers and 13 Jbeta primers. Produced via immunoSEQ multiplex PCR; TCRdb's table is partial and in-frame only. In the table there are around 65,000 clones, 70% to 85% of which are singletons. The sample taken for sequencing was PBMCs. These receptors came from a girl aged 10 to 17 in good health and CMV-seropositive.

The J gene is TRBJ1-2, the V gene TRBV5-8; maybe TRBD1 (6 bases). This CDR3 has 15 amino acids. Per the germline V gene, CDR1 is SGHTS and CDR2 is YDEGEE. V lost 2 bases to trimming and J lost 5 bases, with 16 bases between them. CDR3 DNA sequence: TGTGCCAGCAGCTTCCCCGGACAGCGATCTTATGGCTACACCTTC. It yields the protein CASSFPGQRSYGYTF. Together with reference TRBV5-8 and TRBJ1-2, the CDR3 gives the full variable domain: EAGVTQSPTHLIKTRGQQATLRCSPISGHTSVYWYQQALGLGLQFLLWYDEGEERNRGNFPPRFSGRQFPNYSSELNVNALELEDSALYLCASSFPGQRSYGYTFGSGTRLTVV.

CDR3 DNA sequence: TGCGCCAGCAGCTTACAGGTCGAAGCGAGCGGGGGGGCCTACGAGCAGTACTTC. Protein product: CASSLQVEASGGAYEQYF. The chain employs TRBV5-1 and TRBJ2-7, with 10 positions matching TRBD2. The CDR3 totals 18 residues. Germline trimming cut 2 bases from V and 2 bases from J; bases unmatched to any gene: 13. Germline loops: CDR1 SGHRS, CDR2 YFSETQ.

The chain carries TRBV9 and TRBJ1-1; no firm D call. Between the trimmed V and J ends, which lost 0 bases and 1 base, there was a span of 4 bases. CDR3 length equals 13 residues. Germline assignment: CDR1 SGDLS and CDR2 YYNGEE. CDR3: CASSVAGNTEAFF. The CDR3 DNA follows: TGTGCCAGCAGCGTAGCAGGGAACACTGAAGCTTTCTTT.

Worth noting for this clone: At one end the junction does not follow the germline gene, possibly because of a read error. The V and J genes are TRBV28 and TRBJ2-7; D perhaps matches TRBD1 (6 bases). The CDR3 contains 12 residues. Germline loops: CDR1 MDHEN, CDR2 SYDVKM. Here the CDR3 DNA reads TGTGCCAGCAGTTTAGGGAAAGGCGCCCAGGGGTTC. This sequence encodes CASSLGKGAQGF.

Only a few counts were recorded for this clone. This chain joins TRBV4-2 and TRBJ1-1; D not certain. This CDR3 region has 16 residues. Germline assignment: CDR1 LGHNA and CDR2 YNFKEQ. V lost 1 base, J lost 5 bases, and 17 bases lay in between. CDR3 sequence (DNA): TGTGCCAGCAGCCAAGTCGATGGGAGCGGCGAGACTGAAGCTTTCTTT. Its protein is CASSQVDGSGETEAFF.

The chain is built from TRBV28 and TRBJ1-2; D is unresolved. The CDR3 covers 13 residues. From germline, CDR1 is MDHEN and CDR2 SYDVKM. V lost 10 bases, J lost 4 bases, and 16 bases lay in between. CDR3 sequence: CAIKLGESYGYTF. The CDR3, as DNA: TGTGCCATAAAACTCGGAGAGAGCTATGGCTACACCTTC.

V usage is TRBV7-2 and J usage is TRBJ2-2; 8 nucleotides line up with TRBD2. The CDR3 covers 15 residues. From germline, CDR1 is SGHTA and CDR2 FQGNSA. V shed 4 bases and J 3 bases; nucleotides not matched to a gene: 4. CDR3 nucleotides: TGTGCCAGCAGCTCAGGACTAGCCCACACCGGGGAGCTGTTTTTT. This translates into CASSSGLAHTGELFF.

V usage is TRBV27 and J usage is TRBJ2-7; 11 nucleotides agree with TRBD2. Germline V lookup: CDR1 MNHEY, CDR2 SMNVEV (reference sequence). CDR3 length: 13 amino acids. The J segment lost 4 bases and the V segment lost 4 bases, leaving 0 bases of the junction unmatched. This CDR3 reads CASSWTSGYEQYF. In DNA, the CDR3 is TGTGCCAGCAGTTGGACTAGCGGGTACGAGCAGTACTTC.

The chain carries TRBV6-6 and TRBJ2-7; D is unresolved. V gave up 6 bases and J gave up 4 bases, with 16 bases separating them. There are 14 residues in the CDR3. CDR1 MNHNY and CDR2 SVGAGI come from the germline V gene (reference sequence). CDR3 region: CASSPTAAPYEQYF. CDR3 coding DNA: TGTGCCAGCAGCCCGACTGCTGCTCCGTACGAGCAGTACTTC.

Here the CDR3 DNA reads TGTGCCAGCAGCACCGGACAGGACTTGAACACTGAAGCTTTCTTT. Translating it yields CASSTGQDLNTEAFF. The rearrangement uses TRBV7-9 and TRBJ1-1; the match to TRBD1 covers 7 bases. This CDR3 is 15 amino acids long. V shed 5 bases, J shed 0 bases, and the junction held 6 bases outside the gene matches. The germline V gene has CDR1 SEHNR and CDR2 FQNEAQ (reference sequence).

V is TRBV19 and J is TRBJ1-5; D is ambiguous. Trimming took 7 bases from V and 3 from J, leaving 7 bases between them. The CDR3 extends over 12 amino acids. The germline V gene has CDR1 LNHDA and CDR2 SQIVND (reference sequence). The CDR3 DNA is TGTGCCAGTAATAAAATCAATCAGCCCCAGCATTTT. Its translation is CASNKINQPQHF. The entire variable domain, with the rest obtained from reference TRBV19 and TRBJ1-5, is as follows: DGGITQSPKYLFRKEGQNVTLSCEQNLNHDAMYWYRQDPGQGLRLIYYSQIVNDFQKGDIAEGYSVSREKKESFPLTVTSAQKNPTAFYLCASNKINQPQHFGDGTRLSIL.

This clone was detected a few times. The chain uses TRBV4-3 and TRBJ2-3; TRBD1 agrees at 8 bases. This CDR3 has 15 residues. With V trimmed by 4 bases and J by 3 bases, 6 bases remained unmatched. Per the germline V gene, CDR1 is LGHNA and CDR2 is YSLEER. Written as DNA, the CDR3 is TGCGCCAGCAGCCTTGACAGGGGAGCAACAGATACGCAGTATTTT. Protein: CASSLDRGATDTQYF.

The CDR3 sequence is CASSRTGTYNQPQHF. DNA for the CDR3: TGCGCCAGCAGCCGTACAGGGACCTACAATCAGCCCCAGCATTTT. The rearrangement links TRBV4-1 to TRBJ1-5, with D perhaps matching TRBD1 (6 bases). CDR3 size: 15 residues. CDR1 is MGHRA, CDR2 YSYEKL, per germline. Between the trimmed V and J ends, which lost 4 bases and 3 bases, there was a span of 13 bases.

The chain combines TRBV7-9 with TRBJ1-2, with unresolved D. The CDR3 has 14 amino acids. Trimming shortened V by 2 bases and J by 6 bases, and 13 bases separated the two germline ends. Germline V gives CDR1 SEHNR, CDR2 FQNEAQ (reference sequence). CDR3 nucleotides: TGTGCCAGCAGCTTATATGTCAGGATGAATGGCTACACCTTC. It translates to CASSLYVRMNGYTF.

This sequence joins TRBV4-1 and TRBJ2-5, with 7 positions matching TRBD1. The ends lost 0 bases at V and 1 base at J; junction bases unmatched: 5. This CDR3 has 16 amino acids. The germline CDR1 and CDR2 sequences are MGHRA and YSYEKL. The CDR3 coding sequence is TGCGCCAGCAGCCAAGAGCAGACAGGGCTCCAAGAGACCCAGTACTTC. Amino acids: CASSQEQTGLQETQYF.

This clone was recorded only once. This chain uses TRBV5-1 with TRBJ2-1; possibly TRBD2 for D (7 bases). V was clipped by 4 bases and J by 10 bases, with 21 bases between them. The CDR3 is 15 residues long. Germline CDR1 reads SGHRS; CDR2 reads YFSETQ. In DNA, the CDR3 is TGCGCCAGCAGCCCTGGACTAGGGATGGACAGAGAGCAGTTCTTC. Its translation is CASSPGLGMDREQFF.

This clone was counted between two and nine times. The V and J genes are TRBV5-6 and TRBJ2-2; no reliable D call. This CDR3 region has 13 residues. V was trimmed by 1 base and J by 9 bases, leaving 10 bases between them. Per germline, CDR1 SGHDT and CDR2 YYEEEE. The CDR3 bases are TGTGCCAGCAGCTTGCTCCGAGCCCGGGAGCTGTTTTTT. Protein sequence: CASSLLRARELFF.

This clone was detected only a few times. The chain is built from TRBV19 and TRBJ1-1; D gene unclear. There are 16 residues in the CDR3. V was shortened by 0 bases and J by 2 bases, with 13 bases between the two germline ends. Germline CDR1 reads LNHDA; CDR2 reads SQIVND (reference sequence). The DNA of the CDR3 is TGTGCCAGTAGTATAGATCACATCCTCCTTAACACTGAAGCTTTCTTT. Amino acids: CASSIDHILLNTEAFF.

This chain connects TRBV29-1 to TRBJ1-5, with TRBD1 identical over 8 bases. Germline CDR1 is SQVTM and CDR2 is ANQGSEA. The CDR3 has 14 amino acids. J lost 7 bases, V lost 2 bases, and 7 bases had no gene match. This CDR3 reads CSVEQGATGQPQHF. CDR3 DNA sequence: TGCAGCGTTGAACAGGGGGCAACAGGGCAGCCCCAGCATTTT.

This rearrangement joins TRBV6-1 to TRBJ1-5; D call uncertain. The V gene lost 6 bases and the J gene lost 3 bases, with 9 bases spanning the gap. The CDR3 consists of 13 residues. CDR1 and CDR2 from the germline V gene are MNHNS and SASEGT. CDR3 in DNA: TGTGCCAGCAGAGTGGCCCTCAATCAGCCCCAGCATTTT. Its translation: CASRVALNQPQHF.

The chain uses TRBV5-6 and TRBJ2-7; D is unresolved. This CDR3 comprises 16 residues. The V gene's germline CDR1 is SGHDT and CDR2 YYEEEE. Trimming stripped 3 bases from V and 0 bases from J, with 16 bases between. CDR3 protein: CASSCESISRSYEQYF. In nucleotides, the CDR3 is TGTGCCAGCAGCTGCGAGTCCATTTCCCGCTCCTACGAGCAGTACTTC.

The chain is built from TRBV13 and TRBJ1-1; maybe TRBD1 (6 bases). The length of the CDR3 is 16 residues. Per germline, CDR1 PRHDT and CDR2 FYEKMQ (reference sequence). Trimming removed 1 base at V and 1 base at J, with 13 bases between. The CDR3 nucleotides are TGTGCCAGCAGCTTAGCGAGGGGACATCCGAACACTGAAGCTTTCTTT. This codes for CASSLARGHPNTEAFF.

This rearrangement joins TRBV18 to TRBJ2-1, with D unclear. CDR1 and CDR2 from the germline V gene are KGHSH and LQKENI. This CDR3 is built from 12 residues. V was trimmed by 3 bases and J by 10 bases, leaving 10 bases between them. CDR3 bases: TGTGCCAGCTCACCGAGCGAACGGGAGCAGTTCTTC. Protein sequence: CASSPSEREQFF.

The V call is TRBV9, the J call TRBJ2-7, with 12 positions matching TRBD1. Germline-derived CDR1 and CDR2 are SGDLS and YYNGEE. Germline trimming cut 4 bases from V and 6 bases from J; bases unmatched to any gene: 8. The CDR3 sequence is 15 residues long. CDR3: CASSQTGTGGGEQYF. CDR3 sequence (DNA): TGTGCCAGCAGCCAAACCGGGACAGGGGGCGGCGAGCAGTACTTC.

The chain joins TRBV2 to TRBJ2-3, with 7 bases lining up with TRBD2. Unmatched junction bases numbered 1, after V lost 6 bases and J lost 4 bases. Germline V gives CDR1 SNHLY, CDR2 FYNNEI. There are 12 residues in the CDR3. CDR3 nucleotides: TGTGCCAGCAGGGGGGGGTCAGATACGCAGTATTTT. Its protein is CASRGGSDTQYF.

This clone was observed a handful of times. This chain connects TRBV4-3 to TRBJ2-7, with 10 bases aligning to TRBD1. The CDR3 length is 16 residues. J was trimmed by 2 bases and V by 2 bases; bases with no gene match: 6. Germline values: CDR1 LGHNA, CDR2 YSLEER. DNA for the CDR3: TGCGCCAGCAGCCAATCTGGGACAGGGGAAACCTACGAGCAGTACTTC. Residues: CASSQSGTGETYEQYF.

The chain is built from TRBV6-1 and TRBJ2-7; possible D gene TRBD1, 6 bases. CDR3 size: 15 residues. CDR1 MNHNS and CDR2 SASEGT come from the germline V gene. Trimming removed 0 bases at V and 2 bases at J, with 11 bases between. CDR3 residues: CASSEAGDKPYEQYF. The CDR3 DNA is TGTGCCAGCAGTGAAGCAGGGGACAAACCCTACGAGCAGTACTTC.

The rearrangement joins TRBV5-1 to TRBJ2-7; no definite D call. The CDR3 consists of 19 residues. The V end was cut by 2 bases, the J end by 2 bases, with 26 bases between. The V gene's germline CDR1 is SGHRS and CDR2 YFSETQ. The chain's CDR3 is CASSLAPGLPLLPAYEQYF. The CDR3 DNA sequence: TGCGCCAGCAGCTTAGCCCCAGGTTTACCACTTCTACCGGCCTACGAGCAGTACTTC.

V usage is TRBV7-2 and J usage is TRBJ2-1, with a tentative D call TRBD2 (6 bases). V was trimmed by 2 bases and J by 8 bases, leaving 10 bases between them. The CDR3 length is 13 residues. Germline V gene lookup returns CDR1 SGHTA and CDR2 FQGNSA. CDR3 amino acids: CASSLYREYEQFF. The CDR3 DNA reads as TGTGCCAGCAGCTTATACCGGGAGTATGAGCAGTTCTTC.

The J gene is TRBJ1-2, the V gene TRBV2, with 8 bases fitting TRBD1. The CDR3 has 12 residues. Germline loops: CDR1 SNHLY, CDR2 FYNNEI. V trimming: 6 bases; J trimming: 8 bases; junction bases outside the gene matches: 5. The CDR3 DNA sequence: TGTGCCAGCAGGCAGGGGGCATTAGGCTACACCTTC. It codes for CASRQGALGYTF.

A word on this clone: The same CDR3 can be traced to other DNA sequences in this sample. This chain joins TRBV9 and TRBJ2-3; D possibly corresponds to TRBD1 (5 bases). This CDR3 contains 16 residues. CDR1 is SGDLS, CDR2 YYNGEE, per germline. Trimming cost V 0 bases and J 1 base, with 12 bases left between them. CDR3 loop: CASSVDPLGGTDTQYF. In DNA form, the CDR3 reads TGTGCCAGCAGCGTAGATCCCCTAGGGGGCACAGATACGCAGTATTTT.